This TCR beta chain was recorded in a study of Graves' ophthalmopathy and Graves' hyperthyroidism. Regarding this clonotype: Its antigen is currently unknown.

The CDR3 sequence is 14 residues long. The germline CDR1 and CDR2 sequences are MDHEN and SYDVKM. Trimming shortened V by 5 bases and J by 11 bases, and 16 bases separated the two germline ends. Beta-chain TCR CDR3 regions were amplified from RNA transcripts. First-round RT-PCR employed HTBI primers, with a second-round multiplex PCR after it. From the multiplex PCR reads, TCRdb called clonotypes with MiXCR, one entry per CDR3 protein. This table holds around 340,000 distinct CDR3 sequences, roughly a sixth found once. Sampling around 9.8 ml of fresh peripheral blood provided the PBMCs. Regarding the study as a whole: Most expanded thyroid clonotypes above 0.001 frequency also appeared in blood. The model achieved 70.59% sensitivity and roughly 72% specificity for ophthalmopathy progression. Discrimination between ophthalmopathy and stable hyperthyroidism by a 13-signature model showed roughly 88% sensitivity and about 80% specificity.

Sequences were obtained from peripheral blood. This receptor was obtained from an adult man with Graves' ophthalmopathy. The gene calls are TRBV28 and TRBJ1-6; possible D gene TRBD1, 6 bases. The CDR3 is CASSASRGGTPLHF. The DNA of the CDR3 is TGTGCCAGCAGTGCTTCAAGAGGGGGGACACCCCTCCACTTT.